The sequence of this T cell receptor (beta chain) was determined in a study of identical twins. Via MiXCR, TCRdb re-called the 5' RACE reads, giving one row per CDR3 protein. The table records about 220,000 distinct CDR3 sequences, approximately 5.9% of them present only once. The J segment lost 5 bases and the V segment lost 0 bases, leaving 10 bases of the junction unmatched. CDR3 size: 17 residues. Germline V gene sequence: CDR1 PRHDT, CDR2 FYEKMQ (reference sequence). This sample also belongs to another study, concerning T cells expressing NK-cell markers. That paper adds: Seven of eight sequenced donors tested HCMV-seropositive; one tested seronegative. In a few donors, these clonotypes also led the CD3+CD56-NKG2C+ fraction.

This sequence originates from a woman under 30 in good health. The sequenced sample consisted of CD8+ T cells sorted from blood. The genes are TRBV13 and TRBJ2-5; 9 positions match TRBD2. This CDR3 reads CASSLGQRGRAGETQYF. The CDR3 coding sequence is TGTGCCAGCAGCTTAGGGCAACGCGGGAGGGCCGGGGAGACCCAGTACTTC.